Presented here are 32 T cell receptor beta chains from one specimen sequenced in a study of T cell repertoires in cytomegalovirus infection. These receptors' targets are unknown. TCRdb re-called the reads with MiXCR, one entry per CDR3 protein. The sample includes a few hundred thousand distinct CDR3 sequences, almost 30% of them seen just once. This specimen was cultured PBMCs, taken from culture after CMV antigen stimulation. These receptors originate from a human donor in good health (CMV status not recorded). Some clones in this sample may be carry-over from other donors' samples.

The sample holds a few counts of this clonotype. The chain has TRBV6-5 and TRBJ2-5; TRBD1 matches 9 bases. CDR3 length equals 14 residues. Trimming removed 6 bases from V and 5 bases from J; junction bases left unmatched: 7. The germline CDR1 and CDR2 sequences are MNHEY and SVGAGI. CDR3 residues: CASRSGTGTETQYF. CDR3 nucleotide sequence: TGTGCCAGCAGATCCGGGACAGGGACGGAGACCCAGTACTTC.

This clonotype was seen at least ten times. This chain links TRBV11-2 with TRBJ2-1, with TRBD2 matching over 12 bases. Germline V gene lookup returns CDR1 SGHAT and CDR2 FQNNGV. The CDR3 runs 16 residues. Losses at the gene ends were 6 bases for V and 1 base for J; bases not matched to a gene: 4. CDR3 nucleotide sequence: TGTGCCAGCAGGAGACTAGCGGGAGCATCCTACAATGAGCAGTTCTTC. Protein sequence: CASRRLAGASYNEQFF.

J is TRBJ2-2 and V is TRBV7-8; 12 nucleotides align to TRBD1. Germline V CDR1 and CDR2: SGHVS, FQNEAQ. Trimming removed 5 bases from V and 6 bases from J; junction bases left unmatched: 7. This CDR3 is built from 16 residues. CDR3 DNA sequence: TGTGCCAGCAGCCCCCCGGGACAGGGGGCAGCCGGGGAGCTGTTTTTT. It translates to CASSPPGQGAAGELFF.

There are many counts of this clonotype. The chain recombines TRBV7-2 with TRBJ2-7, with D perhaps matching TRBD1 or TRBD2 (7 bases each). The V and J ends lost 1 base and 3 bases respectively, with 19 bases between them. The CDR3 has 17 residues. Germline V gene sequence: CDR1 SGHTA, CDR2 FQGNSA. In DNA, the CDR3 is TGTGCCAGCAGCTTAGTAGGTGGGGGAGGGGGCAGCTACGAGCAGTACTTC. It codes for CASSLVGGGGGSYEQYF.

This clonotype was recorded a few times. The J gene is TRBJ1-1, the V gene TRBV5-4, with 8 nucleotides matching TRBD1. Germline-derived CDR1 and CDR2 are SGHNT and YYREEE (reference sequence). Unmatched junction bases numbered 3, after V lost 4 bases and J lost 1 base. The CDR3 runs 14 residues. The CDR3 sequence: CASSHGQGNTEAFF. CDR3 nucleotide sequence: TGTGCCAGCAGCCACGGACAGGGGAACACTGAAGCTTTCTTT.

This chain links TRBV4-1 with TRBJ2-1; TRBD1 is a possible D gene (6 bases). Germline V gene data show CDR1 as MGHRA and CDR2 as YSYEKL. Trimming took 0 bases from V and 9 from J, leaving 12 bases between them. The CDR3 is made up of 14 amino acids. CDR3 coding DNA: TGCGCCAGCAGCCAAGATATAAGAGGGGGTGAGCAGTTCTTC. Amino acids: CASSQDIRGGEQFF.

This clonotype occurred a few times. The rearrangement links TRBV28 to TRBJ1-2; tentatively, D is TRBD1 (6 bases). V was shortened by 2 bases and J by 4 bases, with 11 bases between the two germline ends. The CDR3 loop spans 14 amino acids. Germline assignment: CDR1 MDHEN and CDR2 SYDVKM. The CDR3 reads CASSLTGGLYGYTF. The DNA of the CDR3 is TGTGCCAGCAGTTTAACCGGGGGCCTCTATGGCTACACCTTC.

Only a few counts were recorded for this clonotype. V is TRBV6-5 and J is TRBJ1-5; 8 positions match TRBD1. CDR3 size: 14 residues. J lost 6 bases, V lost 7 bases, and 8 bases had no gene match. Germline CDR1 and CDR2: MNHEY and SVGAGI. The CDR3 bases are TGTGCCAGCAACCGACAGGGGTTTGGTCAGCCCCAGCATTTT. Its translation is CASNRQGFGQPQHF.

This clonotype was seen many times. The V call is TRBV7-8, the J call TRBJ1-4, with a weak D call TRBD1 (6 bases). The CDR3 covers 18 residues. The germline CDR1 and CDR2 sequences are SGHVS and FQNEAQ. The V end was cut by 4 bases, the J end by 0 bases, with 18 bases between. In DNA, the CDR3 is TGTGCCAGCAGCTGGCCACAGGGCCAACTCGCAACTAATGAAAAACTGTTTTTT. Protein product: CASSWPQGQLATNEKLFF.

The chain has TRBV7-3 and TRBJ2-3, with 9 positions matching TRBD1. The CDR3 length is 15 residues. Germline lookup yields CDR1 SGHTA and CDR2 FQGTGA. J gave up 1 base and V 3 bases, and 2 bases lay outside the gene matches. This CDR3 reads CASSFTGGGTDTQYF. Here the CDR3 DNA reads TGTGCCAGCAGCTTTACAGGGGGCGGCACAGATACGCAGTATTTT.

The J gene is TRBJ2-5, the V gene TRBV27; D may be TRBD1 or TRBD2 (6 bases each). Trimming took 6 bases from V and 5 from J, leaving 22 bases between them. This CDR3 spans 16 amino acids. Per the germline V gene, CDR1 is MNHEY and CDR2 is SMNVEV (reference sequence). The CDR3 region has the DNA TGTGCCAGCAGCTACGGTGGGGGGCGCGTCGGGGAGACCCAGTACTTC. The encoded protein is CASSYGGGRVGETQYF.

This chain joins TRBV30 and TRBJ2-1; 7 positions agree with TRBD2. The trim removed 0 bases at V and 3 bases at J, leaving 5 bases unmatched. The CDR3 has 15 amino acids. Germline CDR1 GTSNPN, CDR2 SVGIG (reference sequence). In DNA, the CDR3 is TGTGCCTGGAGTGTTAGTTCTAGCGGCTACAATGAGCAGTTCTTC. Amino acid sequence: CAWSVSSSGYNEQFF. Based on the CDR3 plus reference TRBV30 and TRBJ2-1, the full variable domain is SQTIHQWPATLVQPVGSPLSLECTVEGTSNPNLYWYRQAAGRGLQLLFYSVGIGQISSEVPQNLSASRPQDRQFILSSKKLLLSDSGFYLCAWSVSSSGYNEQFFGPGTRLTVL.

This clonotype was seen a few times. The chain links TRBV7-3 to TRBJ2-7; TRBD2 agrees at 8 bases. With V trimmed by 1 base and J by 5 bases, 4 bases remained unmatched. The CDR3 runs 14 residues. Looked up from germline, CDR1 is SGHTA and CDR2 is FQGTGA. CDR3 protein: CASSLKAGEDEQYF. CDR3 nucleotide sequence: TGTGCCAGCAGCTTAAAAGCGGGGGAAGACGAGCAGTACTTC.

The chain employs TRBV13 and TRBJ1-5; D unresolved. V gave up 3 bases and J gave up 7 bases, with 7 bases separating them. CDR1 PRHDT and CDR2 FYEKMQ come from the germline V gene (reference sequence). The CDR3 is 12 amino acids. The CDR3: CASSLGRQPQHF. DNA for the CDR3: TGTGCCAGCAGCTTGGGGAGACAGCCCCAGCATTTT.

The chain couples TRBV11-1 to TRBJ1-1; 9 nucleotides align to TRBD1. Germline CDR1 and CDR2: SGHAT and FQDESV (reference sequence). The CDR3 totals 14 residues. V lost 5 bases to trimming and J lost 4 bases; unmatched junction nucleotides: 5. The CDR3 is CASSPMTGGTEAFF. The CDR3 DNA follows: TGTGCCAGCAGCCCGATGACAGGGGGCACTGAAGCTTTCTTT.

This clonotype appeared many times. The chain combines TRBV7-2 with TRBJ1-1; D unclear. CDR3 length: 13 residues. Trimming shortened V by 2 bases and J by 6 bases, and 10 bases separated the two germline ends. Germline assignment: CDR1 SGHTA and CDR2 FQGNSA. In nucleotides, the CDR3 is TGTGCCAGCAGCTTAAGGGAAATCGCTGAAGCTTTCTTT. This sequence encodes CASSLREIAEAFF. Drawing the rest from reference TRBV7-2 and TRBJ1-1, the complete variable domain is GAGVSQSPSNKVTEKGKDVELRCDPISGHTALYWYRQSLGQGLEFLIYFQGNSAPDKSGLPSDRFSAERTGGSVSTLTIQRTQQEDSAVYLCASSLREIAEAFFGQGTRLTVV.

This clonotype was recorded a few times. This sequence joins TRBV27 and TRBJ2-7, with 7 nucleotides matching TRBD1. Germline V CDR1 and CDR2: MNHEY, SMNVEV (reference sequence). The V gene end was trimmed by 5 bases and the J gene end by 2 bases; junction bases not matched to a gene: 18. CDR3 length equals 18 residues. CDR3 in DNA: TGTGCCAGCAGTGGGGACAGATCAGGGTATTTCCTAACCTACGAGCAGTACTTC. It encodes CASSGDRSGYFLTYEQYF.

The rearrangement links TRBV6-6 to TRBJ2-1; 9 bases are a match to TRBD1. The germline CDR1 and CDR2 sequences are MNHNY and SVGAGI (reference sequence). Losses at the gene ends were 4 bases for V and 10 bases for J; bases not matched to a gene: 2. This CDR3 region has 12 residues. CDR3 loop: CASSSGTGEQFF. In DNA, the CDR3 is TGTGCCAGCAGTTCCGGGACAGGGGAGCAGTTCTTC.

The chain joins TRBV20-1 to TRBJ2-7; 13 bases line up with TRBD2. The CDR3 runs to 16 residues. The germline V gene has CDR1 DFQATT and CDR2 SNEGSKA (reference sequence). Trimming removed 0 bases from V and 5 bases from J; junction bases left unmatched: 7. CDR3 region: CSARDSLAGGPNEQYF. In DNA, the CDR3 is TGCAGTGCTAGAGACTCACTAGCGGGAGGGCCCAACGAGCAGTACTTC.

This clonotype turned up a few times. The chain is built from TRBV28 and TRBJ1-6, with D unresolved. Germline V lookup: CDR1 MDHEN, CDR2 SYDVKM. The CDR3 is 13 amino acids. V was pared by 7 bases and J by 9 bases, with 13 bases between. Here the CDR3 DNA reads TGTGCCAGCACTGGACCGGGTGGTTCACCCCTCCACTTT. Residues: CASTGPGGSPLHF. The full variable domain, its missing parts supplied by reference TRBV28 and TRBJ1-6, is DVKVTQSSRYLVKRTGEKVFLECVQDMDHENMFWYRQDPGLGLRLIYFSYDVKMKEKGDIPEGYSVSREKKERFSLILESASTNQTSMYLCASTGPGGSPLHFGNGTRLTVT.

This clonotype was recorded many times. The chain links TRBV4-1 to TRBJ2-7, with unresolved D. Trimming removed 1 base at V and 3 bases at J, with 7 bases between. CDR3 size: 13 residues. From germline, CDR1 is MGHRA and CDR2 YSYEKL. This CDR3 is CASSQGRVYEQYF. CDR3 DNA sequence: TGCGCCAGCAGCCAAGGACGAGTCTACGAGCAGTACTTC.

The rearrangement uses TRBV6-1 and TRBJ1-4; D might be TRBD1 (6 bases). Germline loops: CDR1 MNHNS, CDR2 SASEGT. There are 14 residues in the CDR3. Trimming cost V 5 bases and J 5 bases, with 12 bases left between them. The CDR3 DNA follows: TGTGCCAGCAGTTTAGACAGGCTGAATGAAAAACTGTTTTTT. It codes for CASSLDRLNEKLFF.

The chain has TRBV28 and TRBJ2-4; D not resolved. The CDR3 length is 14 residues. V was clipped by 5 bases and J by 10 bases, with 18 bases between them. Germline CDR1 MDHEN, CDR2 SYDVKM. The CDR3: CASSPNNKIWIQYF. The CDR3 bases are TGTGCCAGCAGTCCAAATAACAAGATATGGATTCAGTACTTC.

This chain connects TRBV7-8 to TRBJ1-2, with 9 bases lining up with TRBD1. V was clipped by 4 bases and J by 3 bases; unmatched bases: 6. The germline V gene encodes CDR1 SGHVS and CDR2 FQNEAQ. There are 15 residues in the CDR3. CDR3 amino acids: CASSSLDRGHYGYTF. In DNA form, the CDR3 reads TGTGCCAGCAGCTCCCTGGACAGGGGTCACTATGGCTACACCTTC.

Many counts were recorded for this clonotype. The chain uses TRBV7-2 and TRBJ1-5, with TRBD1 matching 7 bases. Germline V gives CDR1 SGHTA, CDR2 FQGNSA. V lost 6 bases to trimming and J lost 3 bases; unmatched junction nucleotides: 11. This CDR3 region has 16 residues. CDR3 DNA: TGTGCCAGCAGTCTAGTGGGGACAGATTCCAATCAGCCCCAGCATTTT. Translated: CASSLVGTDSNQPQHF.

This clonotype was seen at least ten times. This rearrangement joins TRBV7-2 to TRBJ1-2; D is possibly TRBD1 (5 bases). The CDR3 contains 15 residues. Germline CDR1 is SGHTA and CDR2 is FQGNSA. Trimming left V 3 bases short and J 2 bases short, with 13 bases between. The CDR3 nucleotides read TGTGCCAGCAGCTTCCGGGACGGAGTAAACTATGGCTACACCTTC. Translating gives CASSFRDGVNYGYTF.

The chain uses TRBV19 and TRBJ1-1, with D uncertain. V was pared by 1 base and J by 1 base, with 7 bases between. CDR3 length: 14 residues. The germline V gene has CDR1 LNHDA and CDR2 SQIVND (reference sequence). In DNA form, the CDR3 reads TGTGCCAGTAGTATAGCGGTATCGAACACTGAAGCTTTCTTT. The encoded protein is CASSIAVSNTEAFF.

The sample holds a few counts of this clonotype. This CDR3 is CATRVNTEAFF. Written as DNA, the CDR3 is TGTGCCACCAGGGTGAACACTGAAGCTTTCTTT. This chain joins TRBV7-9 and TRBJ1-1, with D possibly being TRBD1 (5 bases). Per the germline V gene, CDR1 is SEHNR and CDR2 is FQNEAQ (reference sequence). Trimming removed 10 bases from V and 0 bases from J, with 6 bases in between. The CDR3 sequence is 11 residues long.

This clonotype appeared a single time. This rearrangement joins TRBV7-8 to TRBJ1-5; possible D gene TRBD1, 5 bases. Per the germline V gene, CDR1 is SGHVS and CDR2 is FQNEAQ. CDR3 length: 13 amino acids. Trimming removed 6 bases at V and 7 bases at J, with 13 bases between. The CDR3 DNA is TGTGCCAGCAGTCAGGGAGTGATCCAGCCCCAGCATTTT. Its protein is CASSQGVIQPQHF.

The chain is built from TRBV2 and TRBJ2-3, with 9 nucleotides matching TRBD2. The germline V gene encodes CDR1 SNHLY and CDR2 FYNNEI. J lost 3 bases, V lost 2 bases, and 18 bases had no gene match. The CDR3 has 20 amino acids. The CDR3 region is CASSEWSGAGGPFGTDTQYF. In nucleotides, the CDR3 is TGTGCCAGCAGTGAATGGTCCGGGGCGGGAGGGCCGTTTGGAACAGATACGCAGTATTTT.

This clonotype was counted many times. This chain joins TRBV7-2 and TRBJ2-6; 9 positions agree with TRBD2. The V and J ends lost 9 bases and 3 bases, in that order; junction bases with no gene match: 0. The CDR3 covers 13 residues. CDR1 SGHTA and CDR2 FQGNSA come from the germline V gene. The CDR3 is CARTSGGANVLTF. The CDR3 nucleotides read TGTGCCAGGACTAGCGGTGGGGCCAACGTCCTGACTTTC.

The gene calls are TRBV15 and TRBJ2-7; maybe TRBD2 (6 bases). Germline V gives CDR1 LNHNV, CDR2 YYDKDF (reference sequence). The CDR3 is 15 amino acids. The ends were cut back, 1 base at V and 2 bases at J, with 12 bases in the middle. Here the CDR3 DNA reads TGTGCCACCAGCAGAGGGTCTAGCGAAGCCTACGAGCAGTACTTC. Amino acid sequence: CATSRGSSEAYEQYF.